This T cell receptor (beta chain) comes out of a study of cytomegalovirus exposure and HLA in healthy donors. Overall study findings and caveats: Later findings reportedly placed an Asian-associated ancestry cluster below the 666-donor mean for N-insertions.

The PCR made use of 60 Vbeta and 13 Jbeta primers. Profiling relied on immunoSEQ multiplex PCR, and the TCRdb table lists in-frame clones only, not all of them. The sample gives over 110,000 clones, around 82% of which show up once; 2.5% to 3% is in the top ten. Note on this clone: Its cognate antigen is unknown.

This CDR3 spans 14 amino acids. Germline CDR1 and CDR2: SGHDT and YYEEEE. V lost 0 bases and J lost 5, with 10 bases in between. The V and J genes are TRBV5-6 and TRBJ2-3, with D perhaps TRBD1 (6 bases). The receptor's source is a female donor in good health and CMV-seronegative. Sequencing was carried out using PBMCs. CDR3 bases: TGTGCCAGCAGCTTGGGGACAGCCGGAGATACGCAGTATTTT. It is translated as CASSLGTAGDTQYF.